This entry lists 27 T cell receptor beta chains sequenced from one sample in a study of CD8 T cells in Susac syndrome (dated 2019 in TCRdb). The library was produced with the immunoSEQ multiplex PCR assay. RNA was extracted using the RNeasy kit, and about 0.45 to 1 microgram was reverse transcribed with random hexamers. TCRdb handled the public reads itself, with Q25 trimming in fastp and clone calling in MiXCR, and kept productive beta chains. Every CDR3 protein is listed once, alongside the most common genes and DNA of its rows. This sample has approximately 210,000 distinct CDR3 sequences in its table, and approximately 95% of those were observed once. The leading ten clones occupy roughly 0.1% of the sample. Material: CD4+ T cells from PBMCs. The source of these receptors is a human donor with multiple sclerosis.

CDR3 region: CASSYATGSSGANVLTF. Written as DNA, the CDR3 is TGTGCCAGCAGTTACGCCACGGGTAGCTCTGGGGCCAACGTCCTGACTTTC. V usage is TRBV6-5 and J usage is TRBJ2-6; D is unresolved. Germline CDR1 reads MNHEY; CDR2 reads SVGAGI. The CDR3 sequence is 17 residues long. Trimming took off 2 bases at V and 0 bases at J, with 11 bases between the two ends.

The genes are TRBV27 and TRBJ2-1, with D perhaps matching TRBD1 or TRBD2 (5 bases each). The V and J ends lost 3 bases and 10 bases respectively, with 16 bases between them. This CDR3 spans 14 amino acids. Germline V gene lookup returns CDR1 MNHEY and CDR2 SMNVEV (reference sequence). The chain's CDR3 is CASSLGVYGEEQFF. The CDR3 DNA reads TGTGCCAGCAGTTTGGGGGTTTACGGGGAAGAGCAGTTCTTC.

This chain links TRBV12-3 or TRBV12-4 with TRBJ1-1, with 7 bases identical to TRBD1. The CDR3 runs to 15 residues. V shed 5 bases, J shed 1 base, and the junction held 7 bases outside the gene matches. CDR3 DNA: TGTGCCAGCAGTCCCCGGGGACAGAGGAACACTGAAGCTTTCTTT. As protein: CASSPRGQRNTEAFF.

The chain carries TRBV5-1 and TRBJ2-7; D gene unclear. Between the trimmed V and J ends, which lost 0 bases and 5 bases, there was a span of 9 bases. Germline V gives CDR1 SGHRS, CDR2 YFSETQ. The CDR3 contains 13 residues. This CDR3 reads CASSLVVDNEQYF. The CDR3 DNA follows: TGCGCCAGCAGCTTGGTTGTCGACAACGAGCAGTACTTC.

This clonotype was seen a single time. The chain has TRBV6-6 and TRBJ1-1, with D uncertain. Germline CDR1 reads MNHNY; CDR2 reads SVGAGI (reference sequence). CDR3 size: 16 residues. The V gene lost 5 bases and the J gene lost 5 bases, with 21 bases spanning the gap. The CDR3 sequence is CASSPQTQKWRTEAFF. DNA of the CDR3: TGTGCCAGCAGTCCCCAAACTCAGAAGTGGCGGACTGAAGCTTTCTTT.

This clonotype has just one count. The rearrangement links TRBV29-1 to TRBJ2-3, with D possibly being TRBD1 (5 bases). Germline V gene lookup returns CDR1 SQVTM and CDR2 ANQGSEA. The CDR3 is made up of 15 amino acids. The ends were cut back, 4 bases at V and 1 base at J, with 15 bases in the middle. In DNA, the CDR3 is TGCAGCGTTGTTGTCAGGGCAGCTCGCACAGATACGCAGTATTTT. This sequence encodes CSVVVRAARTDTQYF.

The genes are TRBV5-1 and TRBJ2-3; possible D gene TRBD1, 7 bases. Per the germline V gene, CDR1 is SGHRS and CDR2 is YFSETQ. This CDR3 comprises 15 residues. Trimming left V 5 bases short and J 6 bases short, with 19 bases between. This CDR3 reads CASSYRDSRGDTQYF. CDR3 nucleotide sequence: TGCGCCAGCAGTTATCGGGACAGCCGGGGGGATACGCAGTATTTT.

The chain combines TRBV11-1 with TRBJ2-1, with 14 bases aligning to TRBD2. V was clipped by 6 bases and J by 7 bases; unmatched bases: 2. Germline loops: CDR1 SGHAT, CDR2 FQDESV (reference sequence). This CDR3 is built from 14 residues. The CDR3 is CASSGLAGGNEQFF. The CDR3 bases are TGTGCCAGCAGTGGACTAGCGGGGGGTAATGAGCAGTTCTTC.

The genes are TRBV27 and TRBJ1-5; D call uncertain. The V end was cut by 6 bases, the J end by 3 bases, with 9 bases between. Germline V gives CDR1 MNHEY, CDR2 SMNVEV (reference sequence). The length of the CDR3 is 13 residues. This CDR3 reads CASRARDNQPQHF. In DNA form, the CDR3 reads TGTGCCAGCAGAGCCAGAGACAATCAGCCCCAGCATTTT.

This chain connects TRBV7-2 to TRBJ1-2; 8 bases match TRBD1. This CDR3 is built from 13 residues. Per germline, CDR1 SGHTA and CDR2 FQGNSA. Trimming at V came to 5 bases and at J to 8 bases, leaving 7 bases not matched to a gene. The CDR3 sequence: CASSPLDRAGYTF. The CDR3 nucleotides read TGTGCCAGCAGCCCCCTGGACAGGGCAGGCTACACCTTC.

This chain joins TRBV3-1 and TRBJ2-1; D unresolved. Germline assignment: CDR1 LGHDT and CDR2 YNNKEL (reference sequence). This CDR3 is built from 15 residues. V lost 3 bases and J 6 bases, leaving 15 bases between the germline ends. This CDR3 is CASSHPSPGGNEQFF. The CDR3, as DNA: TGTGCCAGCAGCCATCCTTCACCCGGCGGCAATGAGCAGTTCTTC.

The chain links TRBV2 to TRBJ2-3, with D unclear. Deletions cut 8 bases from V and 3 bases from J, with 9 bases between. CDR3 length: 12 residues. Germline V gives CDR1 SNHLY, CDR2 FYNNEI. For the CDR3, the DNA is TGTGCCAGCCTACTTACGACAGATACGCAGTATTTT. It codes for CASLLTTDTQYF. The variable domain in full, with the rest retrieved from reference TRBV2 and TRBJ2-3, is EPEVTQTPSHQVTQMGQEVILRCVPISNHLYFYWYRQILGQKVEFLVSFYNNEISEKSEIFDDQFSVERPDGSNFTLKIRSTKLEDSAMYFCASLLTTDTQYFGPGTRLTVL.

V usage is TRBV7-2 and J usage is TRBJ1-2; tentatively, D is TRBD1 (5 bases). The V and J ends lost 3 bases and 5 bases respectively, with 13 bases between them. This CDR3 region has 14 residues. The V gene's germline CDR1 is SGHTA and CDR2 FQGNSA. Written as DNA, the CDR3 is TGTGCCAGCAGCTTTTCAGGGTATAATTATGGCTACACCTTC. This sequence encodes CASSFSGYNYGYTF. Variable domain in full (rest from reference TRBV7-2 and TRBJ1-2): GAGVSQSPSNKVTEKGKDVELRCDPISGHTALYWYRQSLGQGLEFLIYFQGNSAPDKSGLPSDRFSAERTGGSVSTLTIQRTQQEDSAVYLCASSFSGYNYGYTFGSGTRLTVV.

The chain recombines TRBV4-1 with TRBJ2-3, with 12 positions matching TRBD2. Germline trimming cut 5 bases from V and 0 bases from J; bases unmatched to any gene: 12. The CDR3 is 19 residues long. Germline-derived CDR1 and CDR2 are MGHRA and YSYEKL. The CDR3 loop is CASSYTALGLAGSTDTQYF. DNA for the CDR3: TGCGCCAGCAGCTACACTGCTCTGGGACTAGCGGGTAGCACAGATACGCAGTATTTT.

The chain combines TRBV18 with TRBJ1-5; no firm D call. Germline CDR1 reads KGHSH; CDR2 reads LQKENI. V was pared by 4 bases and J by 0 bases, with 4 bases between. The CDR3 has 13 amino acids. This CDR3 reads CASSLVSNQPQHF. CDR3 coding DNA: TGTGCCAGCTCACTAGTTAGCAATCAGCCCCAGCATTTT.

The chain joins TRBV7-9 to TRBJ1-6; 8 bases agree with TRBD1. Germline lookup yields CDR1 SEHNR and CDR2 FQNEAQ (reference sequence). The CDR3 is 15 residues long. V lost 1 base, J lost 6 bases, and 2 bases stayed unmatched. The CDR3 DNA sequence: TGTGCCAGCAGCTTAGAGGGACAGGTTAATTCACCCCTCCACTTT. Translating it yields CASSLEGQVNSPLHF.

The V and J genes are TRBV7-9 and TRBJ2-2; no clear D. The CDR3 totals 15 residues. Germline loops: CDR1 SEHNR, CDR2 FQNEAQ (reference sequence). V was clipped by 2 bases and J by 2 bases, with 9 bases between them. CDR3 in DNA: TGTGCCAGCAGCTTAAGCATGGGCAACACCGGGGAGCTGTTTTTT. Amino acids: CASSLSMGNTGELFF.

The chain recombines TRBV20-1 with TRBJ2-3, with D possibly matching TRBD1 (5 bases). CDR3 length: 15 amino acids. Germline CDR1 is DFQATT and CDR2 is SNEGSKA (reference sequence). V lost 1 base to trimming and J lost 6 bases, with 17 bases between them. The CDR3 coding sequence is TGCAGTGCTAGAGCCCCAGGGCTCCGAACTGATACGCAGTATTTT. Its protein is CSARAPGLRTDTQYF.

This chain connects TRBV12-3 or TRBV12-4 to TRBJ1-6; 11 positions agree with TRBD1. The CDR3 sequence is 14 residues long. The ends lost 6 bases at V and 8 bases at J; junction bases unmatched: 3. CDR3 sequence: CASRGQGVYSPLHF. The CDR3, as DNA: TGTGCCAGCAGGGGACAGGGGGTATATTCACCCCTCCACTTT.

This clonotype was detected once. The chain combines TRBV29-1 with TRBJ2-3; 11 bases are shared with TRBD2. Germline loops: CDR1 SQVTM, CDR2 ANQGSEA. V lost 3 bases and J lost 2; bases outside the gene matches: 10. CDR3 length: 17 residues. CDR3 residues: CSVEGGTSGHYTDTQYF. In nucleotides, the CDR3 is TGCAGCGTTGAGGGGGGGACTAGCGGCCACTACACAGATACGCAGTATTTT.

The gene calls are TRBV3-1 and TRBJ1-3; D is uncertain. V lost 4 bases and J lost 2, with 12 bases in between. The CDR3 has 15 amino acids. Per the germline V gene, CDR1 is LGHDT and CDR2 is YNNKEL (reference sequence). The CDR3 reads CASSPMEGTGNTIYF. In DNA form, the CDR3 reads TGTGCCAGCAGCCCGATGGAGGGTACTGGAAACACCATATATTTT.

The chain's CDR3 is CASWTGGSSQPQHF. The CDR3 bases are TGCGCCAGCTGGACAGGGGGCTCAAGCCAGCCCCAGCATTTT. The rearrangement joins TRBV10-2 to TRBJ1-5; 11 nucleotides line up with TRBD1. This CDR3 contains 14 residues. The germline V gene has CDR1 WSHSY and CDR2 SAAADI. J gave up 7 bases and V 8 bases, and 7 bases lay outside the gene matches.

The DNA of the CDR3 is TGTGCCAGCAGCCCTGGGAACTTGAACACTGAAGCTTTCTTT. Residues: CASSPGNLNTEAFF. The V gene is TRBV7-3, the J gene TRBJ1-1; D is unresolved. The CDR3 covers 14 residues. Trimming cost V 5 bases and J 0 bases, with 10 bases left between them. CDR1 and CDR2 from the germline V gene are SGHTA and FQGTGA.

J is TRBJ2-1 and V is TRBV30; tentative D call: TRBD1 (6 bases). Trimming shortened V by 1 base and J by 2 bases, and 15 bases separated the two germline ends. Germline lookup yields CDR1 GTSNPN and CDR2 SVGIG (reference sequence). The CDR3 spans 16 residues. CDR3 in DNA: TGTGCCTGGAGTGCAAAAAACAGGGTCCCCTACAATGAGCAGTTCTTC. It codes for CAWSAKNRVPYNEQFF.

The chain has TRBV20-1 and TRBJ2-1; 7 bases fit TRBD2. There are 14 residues in the CDR3. Germline lookup yields CDR1 DFQATT and CDR2 SNEGSKA (reference sequence). Germline trimming cut 1 base from V and 0 bases from J; bases unmatched to any gene: 0. The CDR3, as DNA: TGCAGTGCTAGAGGCGGGAGCTCCTACAATGAGCAGTTCTTC. Residues: CSARGGSSYNEQFF.

This sequence joins TRBV7-9 and TRBJ2-2, with no clear D. V was trimmed by 5 bases and J by 4 bases, leaving 8 bases between them. Germline values: CDR1 SEHNR, CDR2 FQNEAQ (reference sequence). The CDR3 has 13 residues. CDR3 sequence: CASSPVATGELFF. CDR3 nucleotides: TGTGCCAGCAGCCCAGTGGCCACCGGGGAGCTGTTTTTT.

In this sample, this clonotype turned up once. The chain couples TRBV4-2 to TRBJ1-2, with no clear D. V was pared by 4 bases and J by 1 base, with 16 bases between. The CDR3 is made up of 16 amino acids. Germline V lookup: CDR1 LGHNA, CDR2 YNFKEQ. The CDR3 DNA reads as TGTGCCAGCAGCCCGACACAAAGTGCGATTAACTATGGCTACACCTTC. It codes for CASSPTQSAINYGYTF.